This T cell receptor (beta chain) was identified during a study of control samples from healthy donors and cancer patients. Method: immunoSEQ multiplex PCR; TCRdb's copy keeps in-frame clones and lacks some. Of 100,000 to 150,000 clones listed, more than 85% were seen once; the top ten hold just over 8.5%. V dropped 3 bases and J dropped 1 base, with 9 bases sitting between them. The V gene's germline CDR1 is LNHNV and CDR2 YYDKDF (reference sequence). There are 15 residues in the CDR3. The sequence was collected from a man aged 18 to 30 in good health. Sequenced: blood. J is TRBJ1-4 and V is TRBV15, with no clear D. The CDR3 coding sequence is TGTGCCACCAGCAGTGAGGTTTTAACTAATGAAAAACTGTTTTTT. Its protein is CATSSEVLTNEKLFF.